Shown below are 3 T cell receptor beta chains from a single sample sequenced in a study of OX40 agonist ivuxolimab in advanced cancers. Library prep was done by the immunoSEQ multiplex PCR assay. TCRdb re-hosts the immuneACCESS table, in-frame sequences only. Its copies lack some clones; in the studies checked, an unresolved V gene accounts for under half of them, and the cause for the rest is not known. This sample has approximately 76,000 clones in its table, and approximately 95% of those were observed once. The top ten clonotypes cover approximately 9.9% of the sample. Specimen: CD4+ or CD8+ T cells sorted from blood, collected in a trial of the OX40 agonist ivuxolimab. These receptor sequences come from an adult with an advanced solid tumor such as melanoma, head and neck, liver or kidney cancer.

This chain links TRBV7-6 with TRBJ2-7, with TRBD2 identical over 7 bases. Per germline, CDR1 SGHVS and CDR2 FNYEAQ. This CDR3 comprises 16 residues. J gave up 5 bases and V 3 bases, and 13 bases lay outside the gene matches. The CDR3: CASSLPKSGNFDEQYF. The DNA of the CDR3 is TGTGCCAGCAGCTTGCCAAAGAGCGGGAATTTTGACGAGCAGTACTTC.

The CDR3 region is CASSQDSGWGTGELFF. The CDR3 bases are TGTGCCAGCAGCCAAGATTCCGGATGGGGCACCGGGGAGCTGTTTTTT. The V call is TRBV14, the J call TRBJ2-2, with no clear D. There are 16 residues in the CDR3. V was cut by 0 bases and J by 4 bases, with 12 bases left in between. Germline V lookup: CDR1 SGHDN, CDR2 FVKESK.

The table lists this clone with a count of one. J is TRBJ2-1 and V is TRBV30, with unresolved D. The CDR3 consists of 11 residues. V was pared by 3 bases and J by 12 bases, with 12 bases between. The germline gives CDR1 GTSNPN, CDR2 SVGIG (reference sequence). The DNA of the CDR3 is TGTGCCTGGAGAGAGGCACGTGTGCAGTTCTTC. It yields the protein CAWREARVQFF.